This TCR beta chain originates from a study of T cells after yellow fever vaccination. Across the study: Where fractions had low cell numbers, libraries were prepared from them with the SMART-Seq v4 Ultra Low Input RNA kit.

Study-level findings and limits: Peaking on day 5 versus 15, the secondary response was faster but weaker. Across the CD4 and CD8 compartments, a small share of clonotypes was present in both.

Making TCR cDNA involved 5'RACE template switching, which added UMIs and a universal primer site. One entry per CDR3 protein, called by TCRdb with MiXCR from the 5' RACE reads. Among more than 350,000 distinct CDR3 sequences listed, around 10% were seen once. As to this clonotype: As yet, its antigen is unknown.

The V gene's germline CDR1 is SGHRS and CDR2 YFSETQ. The V and J ends lost 4 bases and 5 bases, in that order; junction bases with no gene match: 8. The CDR3 spans 15 residues. The clonotype originates from a man younger than 35 who received the YFV17D yellow fever vaccine. Specimen: PBMCs, collected on the day of the first yellow fever vaccination. The chain has TRBV5-1 and TRBJ2-1, with 8 nucleotides matching TRBD2. The CDR3 spells CASSERTGGDNEQFF. The CDR3 DNA sequence: TGCGCCAGCAGCGAGCGGACGGGGGGGGACAATGAGCAGTTCTTC.